This T cell receptor beta chain was profiled in a study of T cells in Graves' hyperthyroidism and ophthalmopathy. Findings and limits, study-wide: In blood, most of the thyroid clonotypes expanded above 0.001 were also present.

Hyperthyroidism was newly diagnosed in patients aged 18 to 65 (duration under 2 months). Orbital computed tomography and thyroid ultrasound, together with serum TRAb and thyroxine and clinical symptoms, were used for diagnoses. Amplification yielded TCR beta CDR3 regions, with RNA transcripts as the source. A first-round RT-PCR of the TCR CDR3 used the HTBI primer set. TCRdb redid the calling of the multiplex PCR reads with MiXCR, one entry per CDR3 protein. The profile shows about 180,000 distinct CDR3 sequences, 8% to 9.5% of them singletons. This clonotype was counted ten times or more. Its antigen is unidentified. Input material: blood. This TCR was sampled from a woman aged 18-30 years with Graves' hyperthyroidism that later progressed to Graves' ophthalmopathy.

This chain's CDR3 is CASSLEGLIRETQYF. The CDR3 nucleotides read TGTGCCAGCAGCTTAGAAGGCCTCATAAGGGAGACCCAGTACTTC. The chain joins TRBV13 to TRBJ2-5; D is unresolved. CDR3 length: 15 residues. Trimming removed 1 base at V and 5 bases at J, with 14 bases between. Per the germline V gene, CDR1 is PRHDT and CDR2 is FYEKMQ (reference sequence).